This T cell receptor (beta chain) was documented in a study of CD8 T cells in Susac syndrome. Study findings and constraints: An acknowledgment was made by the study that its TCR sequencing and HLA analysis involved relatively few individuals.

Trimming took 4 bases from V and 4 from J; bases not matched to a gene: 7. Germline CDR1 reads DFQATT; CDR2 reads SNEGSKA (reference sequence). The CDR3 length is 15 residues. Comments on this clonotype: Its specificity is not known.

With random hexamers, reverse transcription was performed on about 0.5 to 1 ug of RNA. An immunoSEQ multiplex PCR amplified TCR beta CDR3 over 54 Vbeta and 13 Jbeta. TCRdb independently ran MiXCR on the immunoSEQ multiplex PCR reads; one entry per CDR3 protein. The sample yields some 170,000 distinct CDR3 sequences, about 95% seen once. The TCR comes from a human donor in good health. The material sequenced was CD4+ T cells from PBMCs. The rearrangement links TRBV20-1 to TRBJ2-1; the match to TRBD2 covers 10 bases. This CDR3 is CSATSGTSAYNEQFF. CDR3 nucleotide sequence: TGCAGTGCTACGTCCGGGACTAGCGCTTACAATGAGCAGTTCTTC.